This is a list of T cell receptor beta chains from one sample in a study of Graves' ophthalmopathy and Graves' hyperthyroidism. Using its own MiXCR run on the multiplex PCR reads, TCRdb lists one record per CDR3 protein. The sample gives approximately 700,000 distinct CDR3 sequences, roughly 41% of which show up once; around 3% is in the top ten. The material sequenced was peripheral blood. The receptors come from an adult man with Graves' ophthalmopathy. The CDR3 runs from the conserved cysteine through the conserved F or W. Each record gives: D gene, V gene, clone size, J gene, CDR3 DNA, CDR3 protein. The D gene is left open where the match is weak. Size is stated for part of the rows, as once, few or many counts, or as a class when the clone is expanded.

D gene: NA
V gene: TRBV13
clone size: once
J gene: TRBJ1-4
CDR3 DNA: TGTGCCAGCAGTGGAGGAGGGAGTATCTCTTTT
CDR3 protein: CASSGGGSISF

D gene: TRBD1
V gene: TRBV10-3
clone size: many
J gene: TRBJ1-5
CDR3 DNA: TGTGCCATCAGCGAGAATATGGACAGGGAGGGGATTCAGCCCCAGCATTTT
CDR3 protein: CAISENMDREGIQPQHF

D gene: NA
V gene: TRBV7-9
clone size: many
J gene: TRBJ1-4
CDR3 DNA: TGTGCCAGCAGCTTATCGGGTGGGCGTGAAAAACTGTTTTTT
CDR3 protein: CASSLSGGREKLFF

D gene: TRBD2
V gene: TRBV7-8
clone size: NA
J gene: TRBJ2-7
CDR3 DNA: TGTGCCGGATACAGCGGGAGCTCCTACGAGCAGTACTTC
CDR3 protein: CAGYSGSSYEQYF

D gene: NA
V gene: TRBV20-1
clone size: many
J gene: TRBJ1-2
CDR3 DNA: TGCAGTGCTAGGTTTGCACGATACTATGGCTACACCTTC
CDR3 protein: CSARFARYYGYTF

D gene: TRBD1
V gene: TRBV2
clone size: few
J gene: TRBJ1-5
CDR3 DNA: TGTGCCAGCAGGCGCGGACAGGGGGTCGCTCAGCCCCAGCATTTT
CDR3 protein: CASRRGQGVAQPQHF

D gene: NA
V gene: TRBV5-4
clone size: few
J gene: TRBJ1-5
CDR3 DNA: TGTGCCAGCAGCCATTCCGGGGGAAATCAGCCCCAGCATTTT
CDR3 protein: CASSHSGGNQPQHF

D gene: NA
V gene: TRBV7-8
clone size: NA
J gene: TRBJ2-7
CDR3 DNA: TGTGCCAGCAGCTTAGGTGGAACTCCTTTAACCTTCTACGAGCAGTACTTC
CDR3 protein: CASSLGGTPLTFYEQYF

D gene: NA
V gene: TRBV29-1
clone size: once
J gene: TRBJ1-2
CDR3 DNA: TGCAGCTTATTGGGCAATGGCTACACCTTC
CDR3 protein: CSLLGNGYTF

D gene: NA
V gene: TRBV5-1
clone size: few
J gene: TRBJ2-7
CDR3 DNA: TGCGCCAGCAGCTTGGATTTTTTCCACCGGGATTCGAGCTCCTACGAGCAGTACTTC
CDR3 protein: CASSLDFFHRDSSSYEQYF

D gene: NA
V gene: TRBV6-6
clone size: NA
J gene: TRBJ2-2
CDR3 DNA: TGTGCCAGCAGTTACCTACTCACCGGGGAGCTGTTTTTT
CDR3 protein: CASSYLLTGELFF

D gene: TRBD1
V gene: TRBV10-3
clone size: many
J gene: TRBJ2-7
CDR3 DNA: TGTGCCATCAGTGAGTCGGAAGGACAGGGGAAAAACGAGCAGTACTTC
CDR3 protein: CAISESEGQGKNEQYF

D gene: NA
V gene: TRBV19
clone size: NA
J gene: TRBJ1-5
CDR3 DNA: TGTGCCTGGAGCGTCCTGTATAGCAATCAGCCCCAGCATTTT
CDR3 protein: CAWSVLYSNQPQHF

D gene: NA
V gene: TRBV13
clone size: many
J gene: TRBJ2-5
CDR3 DNA: TGTGCCAGCAGCTCAACCGCGGGGGAGACCCAGTACTTC
CDR3 protein: CASSSTAGETQYF

D gene: NA
V gene: TRBV2
clone size: many
J gene: TRBJ2-2
CDR3 DNA: TGTGCCAGTCAGGGCGGGGAGCTGTTTTTT
CDR3 protein: CASQGGELFF

D gene: TRBD1
V gene: TRBV29-1
clone size: once
J gene: TRBJ1-2
CDR3 DNA: TGCAGCGTCACAGGGGACAGGTCCTCCTATGGCTACACCTTC
CDR3 protein: CSVTGDRSSYGYTF

D gene: TRBD1
V gene: TRBV7-9
clone size: NA
J gene: TRBJ2-6
CDR3 DNA: TGTGCCAGCAGTGACGGACAGGGGGCGACGGGGGCCAACGTCCTGACTTTC
CDR3 protein: CASSDGQGATGANVLTF

D gene: NA
V gene: TRBV2
clone size: many
J gene: TRBJ1-1
CDR3 DNA: TGTGCCAGCAAGGCGGCGAACACTGAAGCTTTCTTT
CDR3 protein: CASKAANTEAFF

D gene: TRBD1
V gene: TRBV27
clone size: NA
J gene: TRBJ2-7
CDR3 DNA: TGTGCCAGCAGTTCGAGGGACAGGTATTCGTCCTACGAGCAGTACTTC
CDR3 protein: CASSSRDRYSSYEQYF

D gene: TRBD1
V gene: TRBV11-2
clone size: NA
J gene: TRBJ2-5
CDR3 DNA: TGTGCCAGCAGCTTAGGGGGGACAGGGAGAGAGACCCAGTACTTC
CDR3 protein: CASSLGGTGRETQYF

D gene: NA
V gene: TRBV10-3
clone size: many
J gene: TRBJ1-5
CDR3 DNA: TGTGCCAGCAGTGAACGTAATCAGCCCCAGCATTTT
CDR3 protein: CASSERNQPQHF

D gene: NA
V gene: TRBV4-1
clone size: NA
J gene: TRBJ1-6
CDR3 DNA: TGCGCCAGCAGCCAAGGGTCGGCCTTTTCAGCCCTCCACTTT
CDR3 protein: CASSQGSAFSALHF

D gene: TRBD1
V gene: TRBV4-1
clone size: few
J gene: TRBJ1-2
CDR3 DNA: TGCGCAACACTACCGGACAGGGGGAACTATGGCTACACCTTC
CDR3 protein: CATLPDRGNYGYTF

D gene: NA
V gene: TRBV10-3
clone size: NA
J gene: TRBJ1-1
CDR3 DNA: TGTGCCATCGCTAGCGGGGGTAACACTGAAGCTTTCTTT
CDR3 protein: CAIASGGNTEAFF

D gene: NA
V gene: TRBV25-1
clone size: NA
J gene: TRBJ1-6
CDR3 DNA: TGTGCCACCCGACCTTTTCGGGTCTGGAATTCACCCCTCCACTTT
CDR3 protein: CATRPFRVWNSPLHF

D gene: NA
V gene: TRBV7-9
clone size: many
J gene: TRBJ2-7
CDR3 DNA: TGTGCCAGCAGCTTAGTTGGACACTCATCCTACGAGCAGTACTTC
CDR3 protein: CASSLVGHSSYEQYF

D gene: TRBD1
V gene: TRBV2
clone size: many
J gene: TRBJ1-1
CDR3 DNA: TGTGCCAGCAGGCCGGGACAGGGGATGCGGACTGAAGCTTTCTTT
CDR3 protein: CASRPGQGMRTEAFF

D gene: NA
V gene: TRBV7-8
clone size: many
J gene: TRBJ2-5
CDR3 DNA: TGTGCCAGCAGCCCCATCCGAGCGGTTGAGACCCAGTACTTC
CDR3 protein: CASSPIRAVETQYF

D gene: TRBD1
V gene: TRBV7-8
clone size: NA
J gene: TRBJ2-5
CDR3 DNA: TGTGCCAGCGCCAAGAAGGGGGCGCGGGAAGAGACCCAGTACTTC
CDR3 protein: CASAKKGAREETQYF

D gene: TRBD1
V gene: TRBV24-1
clone size: NA
J gene: TRBJ2-5
CDR3 DNA: TGTGCCACCAGTGCTAGTTGGACAGGCCAAGAGACCCAGTACTTC
CDR3 protein: CATSASWTGQETQYF

D gene: NA
V gene: TRBV5-1
clone size: NA
J gene: TRBJ1-4
CDR3 DNA: TGCGCCAGCAGCTTGCGGGGAGACAAACTGTTTTTT
CDR3 protein: CASSLRGDKLFF

D gene: NA
V gene: TRBV10-2
clone size: many
J gene: TRBJ1-1
CDR3 DNA: TGCGCCAGCAGTGAGTCCAGGACAATTCAAACTGAAGCTTTCTTT
CDR3 protein: CASSESRTIQTEAFF

D gene: NA
V gene: TRBV4-2
clone size: NA
J gene: TRBJ1-3
CDR3 DNA: TGTGCCAGCAGCCAAGAGTGGGATGTCTCTGGAAACACCATATATTTT
CDR3 protein: CASSQEWDVSGNTIYF